A single sample gave rise to the 2 T cell receptor beta chains below, sequenced in a study of cytotoxic CD8 clonotypes in ibrutinib-treated CLL. Assay used: immunoSEQ multiplex PCR; TCRdb lists only in-frame clones, some missing. The table records 150,000 or so clones, approximately 80% of them present only once. This material consisted of PBMCs, taken after 24 months of ibrutinib treatment. The origin of the receptors is a human donor with chronic lymphocytic leukemia.

This chain connects TRBV18 to TRBJ2-1; D is unclear. From germline, CDR1 is KGHSH and CDR2 LQKENI. Trimming took 4 bases from V and 5 from J, leaving 3 bases between them. The CDR3 has 11 residues. CDR3 in DNA: TGTGCCAGCTCACAAGACAATGAGCAGTTCTTC. Amino acids: CASSQDNEQFF.

The chain combines TRBV27 with TRBJ1-5, with D unresolved. V was trimmed by 10 bases and J by 0 bases, leaving 13 bases between them. Germline V gene sequence: CDR1 MNHEY, CDR2 SMNVEV (reference sequence). The CDR3 is 14 residues long. As DNA, the CDR3 is TGTGCCAATACGGACGGAAATAGCAATCAGCCCCAGCATTTT. It encodes CANTDGNSNQPQHF.